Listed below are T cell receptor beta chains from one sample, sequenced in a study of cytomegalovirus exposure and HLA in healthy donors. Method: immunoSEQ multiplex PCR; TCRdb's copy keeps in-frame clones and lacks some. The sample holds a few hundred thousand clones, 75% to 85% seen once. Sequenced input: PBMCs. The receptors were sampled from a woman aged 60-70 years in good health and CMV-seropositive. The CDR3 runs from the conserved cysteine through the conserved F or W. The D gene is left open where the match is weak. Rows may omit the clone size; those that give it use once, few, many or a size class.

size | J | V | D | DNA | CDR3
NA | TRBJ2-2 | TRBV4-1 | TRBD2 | TGCGCCAGCAGCCAAGAGGCAACTAGCGGCACCGGGGAGCTGTTTTTT | CASSQEATSGTGELFF
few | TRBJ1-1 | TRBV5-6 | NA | TGTGCCAGCACCTTAGGACACCAGAGGACTGAAGCTTTCTTT | CASTLGHQRTEAFF
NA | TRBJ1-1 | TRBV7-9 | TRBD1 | TGTGCCAGCAGCCGACAGGGTAGGACTGAAGCTTTCTTT | CASSRQGRTEAFF
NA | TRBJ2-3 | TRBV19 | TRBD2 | TGTGCCAGTAGCGGGAGGCACACAGATACGCAGTATTTT | CASSGRHTDTQYF
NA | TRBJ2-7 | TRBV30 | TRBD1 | TGTGCCTGGACTTCAAACAGGGGAAACCTTGCCTACGAGCAGTACTTC | CAWTSNRGNLAYEQYF
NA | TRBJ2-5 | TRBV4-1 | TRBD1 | TGCGCCAGCAGCCAAGATCCGACAGGGAAAGAGACCCAGTACTTC | CASSQDPTGKETQYF
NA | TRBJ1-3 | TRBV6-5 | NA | TGTGCCAGCAGTGCCCCGACTGGCTCTGGAAACACCATATATTTT | CASSAPTGSGNTIYF
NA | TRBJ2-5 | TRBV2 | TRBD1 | TGTGCCGTCACAGGGGGACTCGGGGAGACCCAGTACTTC | CAVTGGLGETQYF
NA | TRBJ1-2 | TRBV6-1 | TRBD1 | TGTGCCAGCAGTGAAGGCAGGACAGGGGTGAATTATGGCTACACCTTC | CASSEGRTGVNYGYTF
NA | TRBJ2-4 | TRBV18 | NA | TGTGCCAGCTCGCCCGAAGCGGTAGCCAAAAACATTCAGTACTTC | CASSPEAVAKNIQYF
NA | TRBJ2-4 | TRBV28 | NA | TGTGCCAGCAGTTCGATGGGACTAGCCAAAAACATTCAGTACTTC | CASSSMGLAKNIQYF
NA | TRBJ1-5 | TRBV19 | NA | TGTGCCAGTAGTATCCGGGGAATTGGCAATCAGCCCCAGCATTTT | CASSIRGIGNQPQHF
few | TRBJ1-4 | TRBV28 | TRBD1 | TGTGCCAGCAGTTCCAGGGGGCAAGGAGAAAAACTGTTTTTT | CASSSRGQGEKLFF
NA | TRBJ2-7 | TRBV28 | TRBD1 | TGTGCCAGCAGCTCCCCTTCTAGGGACAGGTCTCCCTACGAGCAGTACTTC | CASSSPSRDRSPYEQYF
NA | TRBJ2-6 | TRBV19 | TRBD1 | TGTGCCAGTAGGCAGGACAGGGCTGGGGCCAACGTCCTGACTTTC | CASRQDRAGANVLTF
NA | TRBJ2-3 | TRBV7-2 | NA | TGTGCCAGCAGCTTATCACAGGCAACAGATACGCAGTATTTT | CASSLSQATDTQYF
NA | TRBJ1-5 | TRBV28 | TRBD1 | TGTCTCTCGGGGACAGCAGACAATCAGCCCCAGCATTTT | CLSGTADNQPQHF
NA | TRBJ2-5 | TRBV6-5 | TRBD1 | TGTGCCAGCAGTTACGGGGACAGGGCGGGCGAAGAGACCCAGTACTTC | CASSYGDRAGEETQYF